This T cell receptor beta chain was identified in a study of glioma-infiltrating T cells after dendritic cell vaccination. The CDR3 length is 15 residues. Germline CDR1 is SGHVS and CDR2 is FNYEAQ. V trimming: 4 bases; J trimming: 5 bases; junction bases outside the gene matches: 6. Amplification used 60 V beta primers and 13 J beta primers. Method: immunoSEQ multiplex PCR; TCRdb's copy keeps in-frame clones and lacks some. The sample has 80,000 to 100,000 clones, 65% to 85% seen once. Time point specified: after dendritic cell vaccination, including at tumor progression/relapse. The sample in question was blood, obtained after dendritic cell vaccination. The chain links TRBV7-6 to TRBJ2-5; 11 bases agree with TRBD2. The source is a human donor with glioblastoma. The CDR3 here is CASSSVTSGVETQYF. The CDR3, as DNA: TGTGCCAGCAGCTCGGTGACTAGCGGGGTTGAGACCCAGTACTTC.